What follows is one T cell receptor (beta chain) and its context. Its antigen remains unknown. The repertoire was sequenced with immunoSEQ multiplex PCR; TCRdb's copy has only in-frame clones and lacks some. This sample yields 45,000 to 50,000 clones, of which about 86% are seen a single time; 2% to 2.5% belongs to the top ten. The sample comes from a study of T cells in localized non-small cell lung cancer. The study, taken as a whole, reports: There were a median roughly 59 of the top 100 tumor clones appearing in adjacent lung. Measurement of T cell clonality placed uninvolved adjacent lung highest, above the level in tumor. In the blood, greater T cell density corresponded to longer overall survival.

Germline V gives CDR1 LNHDA, CDR2 SQIVND (reference sequence). With V trimmed by 3 bases and J by 3 bases, 8 bases remained unmatched. The CDR3 totals 16 residues. The chain combines TRBV19 with TRBJ1-5; 7 bases agree with TRBD1. This receptor was taken from a man between 40 and 70 years old with stage II lung adenocarcinoma. The material was PBMCs, obtained before any cancer treatment. The CDR3 protein is CASSIPGTAFNQPQHF. As DNA, the CDR3 is TGTGCCAGTAGTATTCCGGGGACAGCCTTCAATCAGCCCCAGCATTTT.